One sample yielded the 18 T cell receptor beta chains listed below, sequenced in a study of neoadjuvant anti-PD-1 for oral cavity cancer. Sequencing used immunoSEQ multiplex PCR; TCRdb keeps in-frame clones, though not all of them. This sample has about 12,000 clones, with more than 60% found just once. Sample: PBMCs, taken before nivolumab (anti-PD-1) treatment. These receptors were obtained from a person aged 35 to 85 with oral cavity squamous cell carcinoma.

This clone came up a few times. This CDR3 is CAIYDRSGKLFF. CDR3 bases: TGTGCCATCTATGACAGGTCGGGAAAACTGTTTTTT. The chain carries TRBV30 and TRBJ1-4, with a weak D call TRBD1 (6 bases). The length of the CDR3 is 12 residues. Trimming cost V 8 bases and J 10 bases, with 17 bases left between them. The germline CDR1 and CDR2 sequences are GTSNPN and SVGIG (reference sequence).

This clone was seen just once. The chain employs TRBV29-1 and TRBJ2-6; D call uncertain. This CDR3 is built from 13 residues. Germline values: CDR1 SQVTM, CDR2 ANQGSEA. The V end lost 6 bases, the J end lost 2 bases, and 8 bases lay between the germline ends. The CDR3 bases are TGCAGCGTACCTTCAGCTGGGGCCAACGTCCTGACTTTC. It yields the protein CSVPSAGANVLTF.

The chain carries TRBV5-1 and TRBJ1-1, with TRBD1 as a possible D gene (6 bases). The germline gives CDR1 SGHRS, CDR2 YFSETQ. The CDR3 extends over 13 amino acids. V dropped 4 bases and J dropped 1 base, with 8 bases sitting between them. The DNA for the CDR3 is TGCGCCAGCAGCCAACAGGGGAACACTGAAGCTTTCTTT. Its translation: CASSQQGNTEAFF.

The V gene is TRBV5-1, the J gene TRBJ2-5; D assignment may be TRBD1 or TRBD2 (10 bases each). The length of the CDR3 is 20 residues. Looked up from germline, CDR1 is SGHRS and CDR2 is YFSETQ. The V end lost 1 base, the J end lost 0 bases, and 25 bases lay between the germline ends. For the CDR3, the DNA is TGCGCCAGCAGCTTGCCCCTAGACAGGGGGCTAGCGGGGGACCAAGAGACCCAGTACTTC. Translating gives CASSLPLDRGLAGDQETQYF.

The V gene is TRBV7-9, the J gene TRBJ1-2, with a tentative D call TRBD1 (5 bases). Germline V gene sequence: CDR1 SEHNR, CDR2 FQNEAQ (reference sequence). V was clipped by 3 bases and J by 5 bases, with 10 bases between them. The CDR3 has 13 residues. The CDR3 nucleotides are TGTGCCAGCAGCTTTGGCAGGGAGTATGGCTACACCTTC. This translates into CASSFGREYGYTF.

The chain joins TRBV11-2 to TRBJ2-7; no clear D gene. Germline-derived CDR1 and CDR2 are SGHAT and FQNNGV. The V and J ends lost 0 bases and 2 bases respectively, with 11 bases between them. The CDR3 extends over 15 amino acids. Here the CDR3 reads CASSLDLQYTYEQYF. DNA for the CDR3: TGTGCCAGCAGCTTAGATTTACAGTATACCTACGAGCAGTACTTC.

This clone was recorded a few times. The rearrangement uses TRBV5-1 and TRBJ2-2; TRBD2 agrees at 15 bases. The CDR3 is made up of 16 amino acids. The V gene's germline CDR1 is SGHRS and CDR2 YFSETQ. V lost 3 bases and J lost 7; bases outside the gene matches: 4. CDR3 bases: TGCGCCAGCAGCTCCGGGACTAGCGGGAGGAACGGGGAGCTGTTTTTT. Residues: CASSSGTSGRNGELFF. The complete variable domain, with remaining parts taken from reference TRBV5-1 and TRBJ2-2, reads KAGVTQTPRYLIKTRGQQVTLSCSPISGHRSVSWYQQTPGQGLQFLFEYFSETQRNKGNFPGRFSGRQFSNSRSEMNVSTLELGDSALYLCASSSGTSGRNGELFFGEGSRLTVL.

The chain joins TRBV4-2 to TRBJ1-2, with D possibly being TRBD1 (5 bases). V gave up 1 base and J gave up 5 bases, with 11 bases separating them. Per germline, CDR1 LGHNA and CDR2 YNFKEQ. The CDR3 runs to 14 residues. CDR3 sequence: CASSQVGTEYGYTF. DNA of the CDR3: TGTGCCAGCAGCCAAGTTGGGACGGAATATGGCTACACCTTC.

In its sample, this clone was seen a few times. The chain joins TRBV30 to TRBJ1-6; TRBD1 agrees at 8 bases. This CDR3 has 14 amino acids. Per germline, CDR1 GTSNPN and CDR2 SVGIG (reference sequence). The V segment lost 5 bases and the J segment 16 bases; nucleotides outside the gene matches: 16. The CDR3 region has the DNA TGTGCCTGGGTGAAAACTGGACAGGGTTCGTTTCTCCACTTT. Protein sequence: CAWVKTGQGSFLHF. The variable domain in full, completed from reference TRBV30 and TRBJ1-6, reads SQTIHQWPATLVQPVGSPLSLECTVEGTSNPNLYWYRQAAGRGLQLLFYSVGIGQISSEVPQNLSASRPQDRQFILSSKKLLLSDSGFYLCAWVKTGQGSFLHFGNGTRLTVT.

The V and J genes are TRBV6-1 and TRBJ1-5, with D unresolved. Trimming took off 0 bases at V and 13 bases at J, with 13 bases between the two ends. From germline, CDR1 is MNHNS and CDR2 SASEGT. The CDR3 loop spans 13 amino acids. The CDR3 sequence is CASSEAPGSLQHF. CDR3 coding DNA: TGTGCCAGCAGTGAAGCTCCGGGCTCCCTGCAGCATTTT.

There are a few counts of this clone. The V call is TRBV5-6, the J call TRBJ1-6, with 7 bases aligning to TRBD1. The CDR3 extends over 16 amino acids. Germline CDR1 and CDR2: SGHDT and YYEEEE. V shed 0 bases and J 9 bases; nucleotides not matched to a gene: 9. The CDR3 sequence is CASSLEIQGGSSPLHF. CDR3 in DNA: TGTGCCAGCAGCTTGGAAATCCAGGGGGGTAGTTCACCCCTCCACTTT.

The chain recombines TRBV2 with TRBJ2-2, with D perhaps TRBD1 (6 bases). CDR1 and CDR2 from the germline V gene are SNHLY and FYNNEI. The ends were cut back, 5 bases at V and 5 bases at J, with 15 bases in the middle. The CDR3 runs 15 residues. The CDR3 reads CASSPLTGSTGELFF. The CDR3 DNA follows: TGTGCCAGCAGTCCCTTGACAGGTTCAACCGGGGAGCTGTTTTTT.

The chain employs TRBV6-5 and TRBJ1-5; the D is unclear. This CDR3 has 14 amino acids. In germline, CDR1 is MNHEY, CDR2 SVGAGI. V was clipped by 3 bases and J by 1 base, with 7 bases between them. In nucleotides, the CDR3 is TGTGCCAGCAGTTATCTCGGGAGCAATCAGCCCCAGCATTTT. Its translation is CASSYLGSNQPQHF.

The rearrangement uses TRBV5-5 and TRBJ1-2; D might be TRBD1 (5 bases). Germline lookup yields CDR1 SGHKS and CDR2 YYEKEE (reference sequence). The CDR3 totals 15 residues. Trimming removed 3 bases at V and 3 bases at J, with 15 bases between. The CDR3 here is CASSSYYGADYGYTF. CDR3 DNA sequence: TGTGCCAGCAGCTCGTATTATGGGGCAGACTATGGCTACACCTTC.

The chain has TRBV7-3 and TRBJ2-1; 8 positions agree with TRBD2. V shed 5 bases and J 8 bases; nucleotides not matched to a gene: 14. From germline, CDR1 is SGHTA and CDR2 FQGTGA. CDR3 length: 16 residues. The CDR3 region has the DNA TGTGCCAGCAGCGCGCTAGCGGGCGAGGTATCGGATGAGCAGTTCTTC. As protein: CASSALAGEVSDEQFF.

This clone has a handful of counts. CDR3 protein: CASSSTGERQPQHF. The CDR3 nucleotides are TGTGCCAGCAGCTCAACAGGGGAACGGCAGCCCCAGCATTTT. This chain connects TRBV13 to TRBJ1-5, with 7 positions matching TRBD1. The V gene's germline CDR1 is PRHDT and CDR2 FYEKMQ (reference sequence). Germline trimming cut 4 bases from V and 7 bases from J; bases unmatched to any gene: 7. This CDR3 is built from 14 residues.

The V call is TRBV28, the J call TRBJ2-7, with 12 bases aligning to TRBD1. Germline CDR1 is MDHEN and CDR2 is SYDVKM. V lost 8 bases to trimming and J lost 5 bases; unmatched junction nucleotides: 4. The length of the CDR3 is 13 residues. CDR3 DNA: TGTGCCAGCGGGGGACAGGGGGCCCACGAGCAGTACTTC. Amino acid sequence: CASGGQGAHEQYF.

V gene TRBV4-2 combines with J gene TRBJ1-1, with D uncertain. The CDR3 runs to 14 residues. Deletions cut 1 base from V and 1 base from J, with 7 bases between. Per the germline V gene, CDR1 is LGHNA and CDR2 is YNFKEQ. DNA for the CDR3: TGTGCCAGCAGCCAAGCAAAGGCGAACACTGAAGCTTTCTTT. Translating gives CASSQAKANTEAFF.